This TCR beta chain appears in the sequencing data of a study of CD8+ T cells in alopecia areata. For the study at large: Oral tofacitinib (5 to 10 mg twice daily) was administered to treated patients.

This clone was observed a few times. Antigen unknown. Extraction and reverse transcription of RNA yielded cDNA as the sequencing template. The table came from immunoSEQ multiplex PCR; TCRdb's copy has only in-frame clones and leaves some out. The profile shows about 90,000 clones, roughly two fifths of them singletons. Study observations and caveats: Many expanded lesional clones persisted in scalp and blood during tofacitinib. Especially in alopecia totalis/universalis, lesional scalp showed greater clonality than normal scalp did. Normal skin's resident alphabeta T cells are also sequenced in scalp samples.

The treatment: oral pan-JAK inhibitor, 5-10 mg twice daily. This clonotype was sampled from a human donor with alopecia areata. The specimen comprised CD8+ T cells sorted from blood, sampled at week 24, from a patient treated with tofacitinib.

The CDR3 region has the DNA TGCGCCAGCAGCCCTCCTAAGGATGGGGAGACCCAGTACTTC. Its translation is CASSPPKDGETQYF. The chain combines TRBV4-1 with TRBJ2-5; D call uncertain. The CDR3 is made up of 14 amino acids. The germline V gene has CDR1 MGHRA and CDR2 YSYEKL. The V end lost 4 bases, the J end lost 5 bases, and 14 bases lay between the germline ends.